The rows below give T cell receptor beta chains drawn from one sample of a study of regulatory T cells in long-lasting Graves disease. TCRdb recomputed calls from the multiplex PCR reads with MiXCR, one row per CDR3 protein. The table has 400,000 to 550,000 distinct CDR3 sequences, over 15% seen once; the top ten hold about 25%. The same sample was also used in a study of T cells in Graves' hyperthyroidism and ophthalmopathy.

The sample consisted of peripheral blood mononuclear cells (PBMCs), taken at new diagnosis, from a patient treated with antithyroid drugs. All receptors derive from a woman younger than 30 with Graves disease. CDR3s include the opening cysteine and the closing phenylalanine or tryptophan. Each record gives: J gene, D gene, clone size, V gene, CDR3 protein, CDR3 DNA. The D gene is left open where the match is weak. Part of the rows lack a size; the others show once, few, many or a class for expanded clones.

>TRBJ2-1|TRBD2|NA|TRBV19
CASSPPTSGSSYNEQFF
TGTGCCAGTAGCCCCCCGACTAGCGGGAGCTCCTACAATGAGCAGTTCTTC
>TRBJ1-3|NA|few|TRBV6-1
CASRPWDAGNTIYF
TGTGCCAGCAGACCCTGGGATGCCGGAAACACCATATATTTT
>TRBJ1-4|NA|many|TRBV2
CANSGTINEKLFF
TGTGCCAACTCCGGGACGATTAATGAAAAACTGTTTTTT
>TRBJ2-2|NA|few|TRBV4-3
CASSHQPRNTGELFF
TGCGCCAGCAGCCACCAACCGAGGAACACCGGGGAGCTGTTTTTT
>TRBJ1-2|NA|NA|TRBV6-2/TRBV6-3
CASSYSSAGFSYGYTF
TGTGCCAGCAGTTACTCGAGCGCAGGGTTCAGTTATGGCTACACCTTC
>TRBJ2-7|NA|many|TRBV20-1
CSASTLGGDLVYEQYF
TGCAGTGCCTCTACCCTGGGGGGCGATCTAGTCTACGAGCAGTACTTC
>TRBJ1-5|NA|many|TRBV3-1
CASSQDRYGFQPQHF
TGTGCCAGCAGCCAAGATCGCTACGGGTTCCAGCCCCAGCATTTT
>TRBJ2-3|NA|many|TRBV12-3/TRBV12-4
CASGDTVSTDTQYF
TGTGCCAGCGGGGACACGGTCAGCACAGATACGCAGTATTTT
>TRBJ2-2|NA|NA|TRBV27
CASSWAGKNTGELFF
TGTGCCAGCAGTTGGGCGGGAAAGAACACCGGGGAGCTGTTTTTT
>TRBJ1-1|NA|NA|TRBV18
CASSPLEGSMNTEAFF
TGTGCCAGCTCACCCTTAGAGGGAAGCATGAACACTGAAGCTTTCTTT